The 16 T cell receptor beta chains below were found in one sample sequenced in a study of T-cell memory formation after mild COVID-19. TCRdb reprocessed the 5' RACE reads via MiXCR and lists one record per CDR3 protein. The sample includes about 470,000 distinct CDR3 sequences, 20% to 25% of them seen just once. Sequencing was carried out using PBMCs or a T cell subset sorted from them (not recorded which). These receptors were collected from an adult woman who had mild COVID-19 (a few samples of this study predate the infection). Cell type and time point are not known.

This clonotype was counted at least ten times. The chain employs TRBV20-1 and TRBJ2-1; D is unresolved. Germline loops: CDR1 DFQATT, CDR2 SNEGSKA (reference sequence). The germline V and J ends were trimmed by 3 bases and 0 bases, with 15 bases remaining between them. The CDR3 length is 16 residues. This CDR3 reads CSARVAGASSYNEQFF. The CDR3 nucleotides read TGCAGTGCTAGGGTGGCCGGAGCGAGCTCCTACAATGAGCAGTTCTTC.

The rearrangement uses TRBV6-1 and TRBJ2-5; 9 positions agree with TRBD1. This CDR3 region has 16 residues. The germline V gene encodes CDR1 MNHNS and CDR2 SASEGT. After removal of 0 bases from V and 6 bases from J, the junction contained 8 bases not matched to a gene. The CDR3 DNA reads TGTGCCAGCAGTGAAGCGGAGACAGGGGGACTGAAGACCCAGTACTTC. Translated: CASSEAETGGLKTQYF.

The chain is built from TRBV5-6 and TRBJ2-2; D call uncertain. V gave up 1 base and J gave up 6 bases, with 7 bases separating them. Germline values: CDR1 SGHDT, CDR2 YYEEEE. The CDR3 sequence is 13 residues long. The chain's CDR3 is CASSLIWAGELFF. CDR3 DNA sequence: TGTGCCAGCAGCTTGATTTGGGCCGGGGAGCTGTTTTTT. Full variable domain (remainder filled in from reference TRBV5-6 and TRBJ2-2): DAGVTQSPTHLIKTRGQQVTLRCSPKSGHDTVSWYQQALGQGPQFIFQYYEEEERQRGNFPDRFSGHQFPNYSSELNVNALLLGDSALYLCASSLIWAGELFFGEGSRLTVL.

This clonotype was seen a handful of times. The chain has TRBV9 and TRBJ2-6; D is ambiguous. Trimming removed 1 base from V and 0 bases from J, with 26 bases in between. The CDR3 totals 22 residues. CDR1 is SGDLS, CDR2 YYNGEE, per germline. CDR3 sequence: CASSVRADRLGEWYSGANVLTF. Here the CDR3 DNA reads TGTGCCAGCAGCGTACGGGCAGATCGGCTGGGTGAGTGGTACTCTGGGGCCAACGTCCTGACTTTC.

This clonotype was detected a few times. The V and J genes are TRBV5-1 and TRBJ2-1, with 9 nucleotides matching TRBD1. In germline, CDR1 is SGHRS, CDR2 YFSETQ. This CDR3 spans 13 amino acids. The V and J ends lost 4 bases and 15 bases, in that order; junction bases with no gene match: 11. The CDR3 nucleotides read TGCGCCAGCAGCCCCTTTGAGGGACAGGGACCGTTCTTC. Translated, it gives CASSPFEGQGPFF.

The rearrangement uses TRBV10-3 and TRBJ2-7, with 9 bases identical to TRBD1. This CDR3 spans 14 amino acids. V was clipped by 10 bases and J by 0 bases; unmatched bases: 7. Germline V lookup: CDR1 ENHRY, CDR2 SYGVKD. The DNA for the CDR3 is TGTGCCACACGGGACAGGGCGGGCTCCTACGAGCAGTACTTC. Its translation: CATRDRAGSYEQYF.

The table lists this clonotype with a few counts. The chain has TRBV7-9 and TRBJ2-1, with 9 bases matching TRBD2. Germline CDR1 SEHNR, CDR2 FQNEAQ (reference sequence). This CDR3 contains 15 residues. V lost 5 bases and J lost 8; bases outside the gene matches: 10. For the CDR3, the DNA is TGTGCCAGCAGCCGTACGGGCGGGAGGGGCGATGAGCAGTTCTTC. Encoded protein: CASSRTGGRGDEQFF.

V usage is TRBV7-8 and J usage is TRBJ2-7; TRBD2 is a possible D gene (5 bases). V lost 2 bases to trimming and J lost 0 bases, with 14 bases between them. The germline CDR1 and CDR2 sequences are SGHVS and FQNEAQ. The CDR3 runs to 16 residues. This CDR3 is CASSLYQWGDSYEQYF. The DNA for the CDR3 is TGTGCCAGCAGCTTATACCAATGGGGAGACTCCTACGAGCAGTACTTC.

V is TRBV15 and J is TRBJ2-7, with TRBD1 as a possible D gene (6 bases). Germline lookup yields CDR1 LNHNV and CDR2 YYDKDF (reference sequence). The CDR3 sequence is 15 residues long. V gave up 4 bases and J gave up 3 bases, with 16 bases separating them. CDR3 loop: CATSTDRKHNYEQYF. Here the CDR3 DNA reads TGTGCCACCAGCACAGACAGGAAACACAACTACGAGCAGTACTTC.

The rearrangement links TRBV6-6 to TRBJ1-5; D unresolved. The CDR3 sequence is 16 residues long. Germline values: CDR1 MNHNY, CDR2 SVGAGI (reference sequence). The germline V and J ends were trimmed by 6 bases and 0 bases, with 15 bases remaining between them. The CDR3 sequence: CASRSVGVVSNQPQHF. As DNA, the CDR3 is TGTGCCAGCAGATCCGTCGGGGTAGTTAGCAATCAGCCCCAGCATTTT.

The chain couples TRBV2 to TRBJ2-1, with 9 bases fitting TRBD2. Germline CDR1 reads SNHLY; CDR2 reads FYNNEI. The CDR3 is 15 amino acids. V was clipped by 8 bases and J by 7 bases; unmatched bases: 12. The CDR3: CASEEGASGVNEQFF. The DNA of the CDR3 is TGTGCCAGCGAGGAGGGGGCTAGCGGGGTGAATGAGCAGTTCTTC.

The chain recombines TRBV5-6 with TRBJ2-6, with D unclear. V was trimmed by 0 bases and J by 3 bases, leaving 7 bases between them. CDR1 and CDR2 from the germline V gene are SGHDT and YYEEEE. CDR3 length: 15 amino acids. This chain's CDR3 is CASSLDVFGANVLTF. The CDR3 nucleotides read TGTGCCAGCAGCTTGGACGTTTTTGGGGCCAACGTCCTGACTTTC.

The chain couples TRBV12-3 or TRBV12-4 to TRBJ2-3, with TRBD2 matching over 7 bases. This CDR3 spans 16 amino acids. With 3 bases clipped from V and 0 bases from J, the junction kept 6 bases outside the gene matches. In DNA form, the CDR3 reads TGTGCCAGCAGTTTTACCAGCGGGGCGAGCACAGATACGCAGTATTTT. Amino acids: CASSFTSGASTDTQYF.

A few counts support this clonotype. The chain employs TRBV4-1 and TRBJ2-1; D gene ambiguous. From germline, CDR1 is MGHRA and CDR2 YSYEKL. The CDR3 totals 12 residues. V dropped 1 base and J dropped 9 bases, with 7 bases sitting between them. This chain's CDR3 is CASSQGSGEQFF. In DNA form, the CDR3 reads TGCGCCAGCAGCCAAGGGTCGGGTGAGCAGTTCTTC.

As DNA, the CDR3 is TGTGCCACCAGCAGAGACGGGGGGTCTGGAAACACCATATATTTT. This gives the protein CATSRDGGSGNTIYF. The chain is built from TRBV15 and TRBJ1-3; D might be TRBD1 (5 bases). This CDR3 spans 15 amino acids. V lost 0 bases and J lost 1, with 7 bases in between. Germline V gene sequence: CDR1 LNHNV, CDR2 YYDKDF (reference sequence). Based on the CDR3 plus reference TRBV15 and TRBJ1-3, the full variable domain is DAMVIQNPRYQVTQFGKPVTLSCSQTLNHNVMYWYQQKSSQAPKLLFHYYDKDFNNEADTPDNFQSRRPNTSFCFLDIRSPGLGDTAMYLCATSRDGGSGNTIYFGEGSWLTVV.

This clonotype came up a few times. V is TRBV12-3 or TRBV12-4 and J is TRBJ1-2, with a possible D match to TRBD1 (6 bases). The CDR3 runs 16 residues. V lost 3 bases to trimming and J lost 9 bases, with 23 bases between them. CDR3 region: CASSLREDSGTRSYTF. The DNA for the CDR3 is TGTGCCAGCAGTTTGCGTGAGGACAGTGGGACTAGGAGCTACACCTTC.